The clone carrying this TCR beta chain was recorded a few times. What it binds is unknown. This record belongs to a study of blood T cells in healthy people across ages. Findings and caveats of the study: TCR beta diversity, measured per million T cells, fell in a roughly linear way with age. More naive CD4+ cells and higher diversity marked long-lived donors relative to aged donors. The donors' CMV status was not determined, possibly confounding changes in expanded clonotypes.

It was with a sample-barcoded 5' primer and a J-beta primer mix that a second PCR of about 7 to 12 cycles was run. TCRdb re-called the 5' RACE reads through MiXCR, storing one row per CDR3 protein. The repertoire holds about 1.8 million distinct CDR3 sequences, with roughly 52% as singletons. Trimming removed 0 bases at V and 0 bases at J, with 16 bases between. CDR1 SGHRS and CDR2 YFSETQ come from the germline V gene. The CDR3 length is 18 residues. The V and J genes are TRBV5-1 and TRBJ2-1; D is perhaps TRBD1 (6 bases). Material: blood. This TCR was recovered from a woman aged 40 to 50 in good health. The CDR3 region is CASSLASGQGLSYNEQFF. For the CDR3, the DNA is TGCGCCAGCAGCTTGGCCTCGGGACAAGGACTCTCCTACAATGAGCAGTTCTTC.